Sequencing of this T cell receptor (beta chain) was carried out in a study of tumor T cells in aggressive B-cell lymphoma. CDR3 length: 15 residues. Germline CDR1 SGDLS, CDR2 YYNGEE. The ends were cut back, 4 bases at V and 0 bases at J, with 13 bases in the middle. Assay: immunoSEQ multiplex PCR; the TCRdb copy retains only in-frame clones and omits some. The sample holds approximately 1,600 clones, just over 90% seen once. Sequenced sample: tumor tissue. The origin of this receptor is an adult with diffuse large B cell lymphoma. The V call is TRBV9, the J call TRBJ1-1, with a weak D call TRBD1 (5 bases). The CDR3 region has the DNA TGTGCCAGCAGCTTTGGGGGGATCCTGAACACTGAAGCTTTCTTT. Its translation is CASSFGGILNTEAFF.